These 15 T cell receptor beta chains originate from one sample sequenced in a study of early stage breast cancer tumors. TCRdb's table, derived via immunoSEQ multiplex PCR, lists solely in-frame clones and lacks some. Among 9,500 to 10,000 clones listed, about four fifths were seen once. What was sequenced was normal breast tissue next to the tumor. These receptors all come from a person aged 40 to 49 with breast cancer.

The chain recombines TRBV19 with TRBJ1-4; a possible D gene is TRBD1 (5 bases). V was pared by 4 bases and J by 6 bases, with 12 bases between. This CDR3 has 14 amino acids. In germline, CDR1 is LNHDA, CDR2 SQIVND (reference sequence). The CDR3 here is CASSTQGGDEKLFF. As DNA, the CDR3 is TGTGCCAGTAGTACCCAGGGAGGCGATGAAAAACTGTTTTTT.

V usage is TRBV29-1 and J usage is TRBJ2-7, with 8 bases lining up with TRBD1. The CDR3 spans 13 residues. In germline, CDR1 is SQVTM, CDR2 ANQGSEA. J lost 6 bases, V lost 4 bases, and 8 bases had no gene match. The CDR3 coding sequence is TGCAGCGTTGCCGACAGGGGTGCAAGCGAGCAGTACTTC. It encodes CSVADRGASEQYF.

The chain is built from TRBV10-1 and TRBJ2-5, with 8 bases aligning to TRBD2. The J call may be mistaken, given a closer DNA end match to TRBJ2-7. Germline CDR1 and CDR2: WNHNN and SYGVQD (reference sequence). This CDR3 contains 16 residues. DNA for the CDR3: TGCGCCAGCAACCTGGGGGGGCGGGAGGCCACCTACGAGCAGTACTTC. As protein: CASNLGGREATYEQYF.

Judged by abundance, this clone is large (0.1 to 1%). The CDR3 nucleotides are TGTGCCAGCAGCGCGACTAGCGGGAGGAGGAATGAGCAGTTCTTC. Its translation: CASSATSGRRNEQFF. The chain uses TRBV9 and TRBJ2-1, with TRBD2 identical over 13 bases. V was clipped by 3 bases and J by 7 bases; unmatched bases: 4. The CDR3 runs to 15 residues. Germline-derived CDR1 and CDR2 are SGDLS and YYNGEE.

The chain couples TRBV5-6 to TRBJ1-3, with 11 bases matching TRBD1. Per germline, CDR1 SGHDT and CDR2 YYEEEE. Trimming took 4 bases from V and 3 from J; bases not matched to a gene: 6. The CDR3 runs to 16 residues. The CDR3 is CASSGGTGGFGNTIYF. Here the CDR3 DNA reads TGTGCCAGCAGCGGCGGGACAGGGGGATTTGGAAACACCATATATTTT.

This clone was observed a single time. The V call is TRBV19, the J call TRBJ1-2, with D unclear. Trimming cost V 3 bases and J 4 bases, with 9 bases left between them. CDR1 and CDR2 from the germline V gene are LNHDA and SQIVND (reference sequence). The CDR3 extends over 13 amino acids. CDR3 DNA: TGTGCCAGTAGTATGTCCGGATCCTATGGCTACACCTTC. Its translation is CASSMSGSYGYTF.

This clone is medium-sized. The chain combines TRBV5-4 with TRBJ2-7; 9 bases are a match to TRBD2. V lost 2 bases, J lost 3 bases, and 3 bases stayed unmatched. CDR3 length: 14 amino acids. Germline CDR1 and CDR2: SGHNT and YYREEE (reference sequence). CDR3 sequence reads: CASSLGREGYEQYF. Written as DNA, the CDR3 is TGTGCCAGCAGCTTAGGGCGGGAGGGCTACGAGCAGTACTTC.

The genes are TRBV5-8 and TRBJ2-1; 10 bases match TRBD2. V lost 2 bases, J lost 5 bases, and 4 bases stayed unmatched. In germline, CDR1 is SGHTS, CDR2 YDEGEE. This CDR3 has 15 residues. This chain's CDR3 is CASSLGLAENNEQFF. In DNA form, the CDR3 reads TGTGCCAGCAGCTTAGGACTAGCGGAAAACAATGAGCAGTTCTTC.

This sequence joins TRBV19 and TRBJ1-3, with D perhaps matching TRBD1 (6 bases). The CDR3 sequence is 14 residues long. V was clipped by 5 bases and J by 0 bases, with 8 bases between them. Germline assignment: CDR1 LNHDA and CDR2 SQIVND (reference sequence). For the CDR3, the DNA is TGTGCCAGTAGTCGACAGGACTCTGGAAACACCATATATTTT. Translating gives CASSRQDSGNTIYF.

In its sample, this clone ranks as medium-sized. This chain uses TRBV27 with TRBJ2-6, with 7 bases that match TRBD1. J was trimmed by 0 bases and V by 8 bases; bases with no gene match: 7. The CDR3 is made up of 16 amino acids. Germline lookup yields CDR1 MNHEY and CDR2 SMNVEV (reference sequence). This chain's CDR3 is CASGGQPGSGANVLTF. The CDR3 bases are TGTGCCAGCGGGGGACAGCCAGGCTCTGGGGCCAACGTCCTGACTTTC.

The V gene is TRBV7-9, the J gene TRBJ1-2; D may be TRBD1 (5 bases). Germline CDR1 reads SEHNR; CDR2 reads FQNEAQ (reference sequence). This CDR3 spans 17 amino acids. The germline V and J ends were trimmed by 3 bases and 0 bases, with 17 bases remaining between them. The CDR3 nucleotides are TGTGCCAGCAGCTTGCCCCCCCCCGGGGCAGCTAACTATGGCTACACCTTC. Translated: CASSLPPPGAANYGYTF.

The chain couples TRBV18 to TRBJ2-2, with 10 bases that match TRBD1. V lost 5 bases to trimming and J lost 2 bases; unmatched junction nucleotides: 5. The CDR3 has 16 residues. The germline gives CDR1 KGHSH, CDR2 LQKENI. In DNA, the CDR3 is TGTGCCAGCTCAACCCGACAGGGGGCCAACACCGGGGAGCTGTTTTTT. This translates into CASSTRQGANTGELFF.

The CDR3 DNA sequence: TGCGCCAGCAGTTACGTAAGGGGGGCCACTGAAGCTTTCTTT. As protein: CASSYVRGATEAFF. V gene TRBV5-1 combines with J gene TRBJ1-1, with TRBD1 as a possible D gene (6 bases). Germline V gives CDR1 SGHRS, CDR2 YFSETQ. The CDR3 runs to 14 residues. The V and J ends lost 5 bases and 4 bases respectively, with 15 bases between them.

The rearrangement links TRBV27 to TRBJ1-1, with D possibly TRBD1 on 6 matching bases. The CDR3 covers 11 residues. Trimming left V 8 bases short and J 7 bases short, with 11 bases between. Germline loops: CDR1 MNHEY, CDR2 SMNVEV (reference sequence). The CDR3 here is CASRNRVEAFF. CDR3 DNA sequence: TGTGCCAGCCGTAACAGGGTTGAAGCTTTCTTT.

This chain uses TRBV18 with TRBJ2-3; D is ambiguous. The CDR3 is 15 residues long. V dropped 2 bases and J dropped 1 base, with 10 bases sitting between them. The germline CDR1 and CDR2 sequences are KGHSH and LQKENI. The CDR3 coding sequence is TGTGCCAGCTCACCAGGGGTACGGGGCACAGATACGCAGTATTTT. Translated: CASSPGVRGTDTQYF.